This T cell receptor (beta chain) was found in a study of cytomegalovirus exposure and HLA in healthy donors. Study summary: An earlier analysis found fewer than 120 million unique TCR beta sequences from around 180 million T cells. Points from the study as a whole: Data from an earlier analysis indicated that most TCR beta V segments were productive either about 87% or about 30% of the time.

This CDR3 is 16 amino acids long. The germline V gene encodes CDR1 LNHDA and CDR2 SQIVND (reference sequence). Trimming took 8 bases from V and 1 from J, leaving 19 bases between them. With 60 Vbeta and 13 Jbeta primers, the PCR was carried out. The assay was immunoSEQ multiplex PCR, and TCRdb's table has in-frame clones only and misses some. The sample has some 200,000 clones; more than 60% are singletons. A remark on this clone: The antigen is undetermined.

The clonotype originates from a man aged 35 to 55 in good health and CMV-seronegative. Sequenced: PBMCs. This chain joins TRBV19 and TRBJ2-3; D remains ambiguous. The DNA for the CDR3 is TGTGCCAGTTCCCCACTGCTGACACATGGCACAGATACGCAGTATTTT. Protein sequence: CASSPLLTHGTDTQYF. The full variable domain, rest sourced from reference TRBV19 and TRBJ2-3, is DGGITQSPKYLFRKEGQNVTLSCEQNLNHDAMYWYRQDPGQGLRLIYYSQIVNDFQKGDIAEGYSVSREKKESFPLTVTSAQKNPTAFYLCASSPLLTHGTDTQYFGPGTRLTVL.